This T cell receptor beta chain was recorded in a study of T cells after yellow fever vaccination. Via MiXCR, TCRdb re-called the 5' RACE reads, giving one row per CDR3 protein. Seen here are almost 600,000 distinct CDR3 sequences, around an eighth observed once, and the top ten hold more than 12%. V lost 3 bases and J 8 bases, leaving 12 bases between the germline ends. The CDR3 extends over 13 amino acids. From germline, CDR1 is SGDLS and CDR2 YYNGEE. This specimen consisted of PBMCs, obtained on the day of the yellow fever booster vaccination. This TCR derives from a man aged 25 to 45 who received the YFV17D yellow fever vaccine. J is TRBJ2-1 and V is TRBV9; either TRBD1 or TRBD2 may supply D (5 bases each). As DNA, the CDR3 is TGTGCCAGCAGCGAGGGACCCGCATATGAGCAGTTCTTC. This translates into CASSEGPAYEQFF.